Listed below are T cell receptor beta chains from one sample, sequenced in a study of blood T cell repertoires in COVID-19. Repertoires were generated with immunoSEQ multiplex PCR, while TCRdb's copy carries only in-frame clones and drops some. The sample contains approximately 360,000 clones, almost 90% of which appear only once. The specimen was peripheral blood. All receptors derive from a man aged 18 to 29 with active or convalescent COVID-19. Each CDR3 is given with its conserved first and last residue. A D gene is named only where the DNA matches it firmly. Clone size is not always given. Where it is, it says once, few, many or a class for expanded clones.

size	D	V	J	CDR3	DNA
.	.	TRBV28	TRBJ1-2	CASSTITDRHGYTF	TGTGCCAGCAGTACAATAACGGACAGACATGGCTACACCTTC
.	.	TRBV19	TRBJ1-5	CASSGLIDYQPQHF	TGTGCCAGTAGCGGACTAATAGATTATCAGCCCCAGCATTTT
.	TRBD1	TRBV6-6	TRBJ1-1	CASTAQGAIPEAFF	TGTGCCAGCACCGCACAGGGGGCTATCCCTGAAGCTTTCTTT
.	.	TRBV9	TRBJ1-2	CASSGMVGDYGYTF	TGTGCCAGCAGCGGTATGGTAGGGGACTATGGCTACACCTTC
.	TRBD1	TRBV29-1	TRBJ2-5	CSVAGRDRGNQETQYF	TGCAGCGTTGCAGGCCGGGACAGGGGGAACCAAGAGACCCAGTACTTC
.	.	TRBV27	TRBJ2-1	CASSLLTGGYNEQFF	TGTGCCAGCAGTTTATTAACCGGGGGTTACAATGAGCAGTTCTTC
.	.	TRBV25-1	TRBJ2-5	CASSDVYPGTQYF	TGTGCCAGCAGTGACGTATACCCAGGGACCCAGTACTTC
.	.	TRBV27	TRBJ1-1	CASSLSPSGYGEAFF	TGTGCCAGCAGTTTATCCCCCTCCGGGTACGGTGAAGCTTTCTTT
.	TRBD2	TRBV14	TRBJ2-7	CASSQPGGRSYEQYF	TGTGCCAGCAGCCAACCGGGGGGGCGTTCCTACGAGCAGTACTTC
.	TRBD2	TRBV7-2	TRBJ2-3	CASSLVSGSSGVTDTQYF	TGTGCCAGCAGCTTAGTATCCGGGTCTAGCGGGGTCACAGATACGCAGTATTTT
.	.	TRBV11-2	TRBJ1-2	CASSPEKRDGYTF	TGTGCCAGCAGCCCGGAAAAGAGGGATGGCTACACCTTC
.	TRBD2	TRBV28	TRBJ2-1	CASSSLAGGSYNEQFF	TGTGCCAGCAGTAGCCTTGCGGGGGGCTCCTACAATGAGCAGTTCTTC
.	.	TRBV9	TRBJ1-6	CASSGIPGGNSPLHF	TGTGCCAGCAGCGGGATACCGGGCGGGAATTCACCCCTCCACTTT
.	TRBD2	TRBV9	TRBJ2-3	CASSPRGSISTDTQYF	TGTGCCAGCAGCCCCCGCGGGAGTATTAGCACAGATACGCAGTATTTT
.	.	TRBV30	TRBJ1-3	CAWSVRAGDTIYF	TGTGCCTGGAGTGTAAGGGCGGGGGACACCATATATTTT
.	.	TRBV6-5	TRBJ1-4	CASSYGRPTNEKLFF	TGTGCCAGCAGTTACGGGCGCCCGACTAATGAAAAACTGTTTTTT
.	.	TRBV7-2	TRBJ2-3	CASSPQSGDTQYF	TGTGCCAGCAGCCCACAGTCGGGGGATACGCAGTATTTT
once	.	TRBV12-3/TRBV12-4	TRBJ2-3	CASSLGDSDTQYF	TGTGCCAGCAGTTTAGGGGACTCCGATACGCAGTATTTT
.	.	TRBV28	TRBJ1-1	CASSFSQGIGTEAFF	TGTGCCAGCAGTTTCTCCCAGGGGATAGGCACTGAAGCTTTCTTT
.	.	TRBV15	TRBJ1-3	CATGRGTGNTIYF	TGTGCCACCGGACGGGGGACCGGAAACACCATATATTTT
.	TRBD1	TRBV27	TRBJ1-1	CASSWGQRNTEAFF	TGTGCCAGCAGTTGGGGACAGAGGAACACTGAAGCTTTCTTT
.	.	TRBV19	TRBJ2-5	CASSIGADTGETQYF	TGTGCCAGTAGTATAGGAGCAGATACGGGTGAGACCCAGTACTTC
few	.	TRBV5-1	TRBJ1-2	CASSRGGRRGYTF	TGCGCCAGCAGTCGAGGGGGTCGTAGGGGCTACACCTTC
.	TRBD2	TRBV3-1/TRBV3-2	TRBJ2-7	CASSQRGGGAHEQYF	TGTGCCAGCAGCCAACGGGGCGGGGGGGCACACGAGCAGTACTTC
.	.	TRBV28	TRBJ1-5	CASSLSPDSNQPQHF	TGTGCCAGCAGTTTAAGTCCGGACTCCAATCAGCCCCAGCATTTT
few	.	TRBV15	TRBJ1-1	CATSLIGGMNTEAFF	TGTGCCACCAGCCTTATTGGCGGAATGAACACTGAAGCTTTCTTT
.	TRBD1	TRBV5-6	TRBJ1-5	CASSGTGGGNQPQHF	TGTGCCAGCAGCGGGACAGGGGGTGGCAATCAGCCCCAGCATTTT
once	TRBD1	TRBV7-9	TRBJ1-2	CASSWGTGDGYTF	TGTGCCAGCAGCTGGGGGACAGGCGATGGCTACACCTTC
once	.	TRBV11-2	TRBJ2-1	CASSLVGASSFF	TGTGCCAGCAGCTTAGTAGGGGCCTCCTCGTTCTTC
.	.	TRBV7-8	TRBJ2-2	CASSFSPGVTGELFF	TGTGCCAGCAGCTTCTCCCCTGGAGTCACCGGGGAGCTGTTTTTT
.	.	TRBV2	TRBJ1-5	CASSEAPTGGNQPQHF	TGTGCCAGCAGTGAAGCTCCCACGGGAGGCAATCAGCCCCAGCATTTT
.	.	TRBV28	TRBJ2-3	CASSISTDTQYF	TGTGCCAGCAGTATAAGCACAGATACGCAGTATTTT
.	.	TRBV6-1	TRBJ2-7	CASSGVGGGTLYEQYF	TGTGCCAGCAGTGGGGTGGGAGGGGGAACCCTCTACGAGCAGTACTTC
few	TRBD2	TRBV3-1/TRBV3-2	TRBJ2-1	CASSQVRTSVDNEQFF	TGTGCCAGCAGCCAAGTAAGGACTAGCGTAGACAATGAGCAGTTCTTC